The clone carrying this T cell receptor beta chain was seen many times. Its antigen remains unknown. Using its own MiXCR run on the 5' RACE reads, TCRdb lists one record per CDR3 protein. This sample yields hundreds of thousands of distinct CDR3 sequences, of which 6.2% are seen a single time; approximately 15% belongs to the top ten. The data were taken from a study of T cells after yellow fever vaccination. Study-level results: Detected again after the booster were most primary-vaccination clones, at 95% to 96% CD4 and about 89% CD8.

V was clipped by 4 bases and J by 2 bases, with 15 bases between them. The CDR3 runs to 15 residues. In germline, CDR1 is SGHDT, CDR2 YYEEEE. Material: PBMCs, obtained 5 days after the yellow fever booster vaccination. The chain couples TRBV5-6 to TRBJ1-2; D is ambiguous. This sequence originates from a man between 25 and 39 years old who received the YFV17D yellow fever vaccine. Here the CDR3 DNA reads TGTGCCAGCAGCCCTACGGGTGTAACCAACTATGGCTACACCTTC. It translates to CASSPTGVTNYGYTF. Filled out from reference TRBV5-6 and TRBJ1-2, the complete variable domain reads DAGVTQSPTHLIKTRGQQVTLRCSPKSGHDTVSWYQQALGQGPQFIFQYYEEEERQRGNFPDRFSGHQFPNYSSELNVNALLLGDSALYLCASSPTGVTNYGYTFGSGTRLTVV.